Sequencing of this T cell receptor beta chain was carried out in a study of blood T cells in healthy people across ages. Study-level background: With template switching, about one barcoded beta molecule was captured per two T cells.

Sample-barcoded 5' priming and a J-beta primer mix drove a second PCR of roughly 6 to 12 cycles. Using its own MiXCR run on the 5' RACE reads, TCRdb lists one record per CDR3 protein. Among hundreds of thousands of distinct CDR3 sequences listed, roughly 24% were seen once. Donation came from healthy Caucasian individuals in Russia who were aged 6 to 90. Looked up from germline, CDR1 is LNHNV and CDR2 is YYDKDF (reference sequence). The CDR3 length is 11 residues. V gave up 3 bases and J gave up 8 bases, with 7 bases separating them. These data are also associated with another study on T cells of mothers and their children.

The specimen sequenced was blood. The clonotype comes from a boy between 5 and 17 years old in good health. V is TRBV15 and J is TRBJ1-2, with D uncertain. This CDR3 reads CATSSAGGYTF. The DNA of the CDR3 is TGTGCCACCAGCAGCGCGGGGGGCTACACCTTC.